These 21 T cell receptor beta chains originate from one sample sequenced in a study of response to subunit inactivated influenza vaccine. TCRdb reprocessed the RT-PCR reads via MiXCR and lists one record per CDR3 protein. The table has 450,000 to 600,000 distinct CDR3 sequences, more than 15% seen once. The material was CD4+ T cells sorted from PBMCs, obtained roughly 24 months after vaccination. All receptors come from a man aged 45 to 70 who received an inactivated influenza vaccine.

The table lists this clonotype with a count of one. This chain uses TRBV20-1 with TRBJ2-3, with a weak D call TRBD2 (6 bases). V gave up 3 bases and J gave up 0 bases, with 13 bases separating them. The CDR3 spans 15 residues. Germline V lookup: CDR1 DFQATT, CDR2 SNEGSKA (reference sequence). The CDR3: CSARRGEASTDTQYF. The CDR3, as DNA: TGCAGTGCTAGGCGAGGGGAGGCTAGCACAGATACGCAGTATTTT.

This clonotype was recorded once. The CDR3 DNA reads TGTGCCAGCAGCTTATCCAGGGATGGCAATCAGCCCCAGCATTTT. Translated: CASSLSRDGNQPQHF. The V and J genes are TRBV7-2 and TRBJ1-5, with D possibly TRBD1 on 5 matching bases. Per germline, CDR1 SGHTA and CDR2 FQGNSA. Trimming took off 2 bases at V and 2 bases at J, with 10 bases between the two ends. CDR3 size: 15 residues.

The chain couples TRBV20-1 to TRBJ2-7; D is perhaps TRBD2 (5 bases). CDR3 length: 14 residues. The germline V gene encodes CDR1 DFQATT and CDR2 SNEGSKA (reference sequence). Trimming pared 5 bases from V and 4 bases from J, leaving 18 bases between. CDR3 loop: CSALSRASMYEQYF. CDR3 nucleotide sequence: TGCAGTGCTCTTTCGCGGGCTAGTATGTACGAGCAGTACTTC.

In nucleotides, the CDR3 is TGTGCCAGCTCACCAAGGCCAGGGGACACCGGGGAGCTGTTTTTT. Translated: CASSPRPGDTGELFF. This rearrangement joins TRBV18 to TRBJ2-2; perhaps TRBD1 as D (6 bases). The V gene lost 2 bases and the J gene lost 3 bases, with 10 bases spanning the gap. CDR3 length: 15 residues. Germline V gene data show CDR1 as KGHSH and CDR2 as LQKENI.

This clonotype was observed at least ten times. One end of the junction varies from germline; a read error may be responsible. The chain recombines TRBV6-2 or TRBV6-3 with TRBJ2-7; no firm D call. CDR1 is MNHEY, CDR2 SVGEGT, per germline. The CDR3 is 11 amino acids. CDR3 bases: TGTGCCAGCAGTCACTCCTACGAGCAGTACTTC. Translating gives CASSHSYEQYF.

This clonotype was seen repeatedly, ten times or more. V is TRBV5-1 and J is TRBJ2-2; 7 bases are a match to TRBD1. CDR1 SGHRS and CDR2 YFSETQ come from the germline V gene. The CDR3 contains 16 residues. The J segment lost 0 bases and the V segment lost 4 bases, leaving 6 bases of the junction unmatched. The DNA for the CDR3 is TGCGCCAGCAGCGCCCCGGACAGGTCGAACACCGGGGAGCTGTTTTTT. Amino acid sequence: CASSAPDRSNTGELFF.

The chain is built from TRBV27 and TRBJ2-3; D is undetermined. Trimming removed 5 bases at V and 5 bases at J, with 11 bases between. CDR3 size: 13 residues. Germline V lookup: CDR1 MNHEY, CDR2 SMNVEV (reference sequence). The CDR3 is CASSPSLGDTQYF. DNA for the CDR3: TGTGCCAGCAGTCCATCCCTCGGAGATACGCAGTATTTT.

The rearrangement links TRBV20-1 to TRBJ1-5, with a weak D call TRBD1 (6 bases). The germline V gene encodes CDR1 DFQATT and CDR2 SNEGSKA (reference sequence). Trimming removed 3 bases at V and 6 bases at J, with 12 bases between. CDR3 length: 13 residues. CDR3 loop: CSARSQGSQPQHF. DNA for the CDR3: TGCAGTGCTAGGTCGCAGGGGAGTCAGCCCCAGCATTTT.

V and J are TRBV27 and TRBJ2-7; D is undetermined. This CDR3 contains 14 residues. With 7 bases removed from V and 0 bases from J, the gap between germline ends came to 13 bases. CDR1 and CDR2 from the germline V gene are MNHEY and SMNVEV (reference sequence). The DNA of the CDR3 is TGTGCCAGCACTAAGGACCCCTACTCCTACGAGCAGTACTTC. Its translation is CASTKDPYSYEQYF.

Ten or more counts support this clonotype. The rearrangement links TRBV5-1 to TRBJ1-4; 7 bases are a match to TRBD1. The CDR3 totals 13 residues. The V and J ends lost 1 base and 8 bases, in that order; junction bases with no gene match: 2. The germline CDR1 and CDR2 sequences are SGHRS and YFSETQ. The CDR3 DNA reads as TGCGCCAGCAGCTTGACAGGGGTGGAAAAACTGTTTTTT. This translates into CASSLTGVEKLFF.

Only a few counts were recorded for this clonotype. This sequence joins TRBV28 and TRBJ2-7, with D possibly matching TRBD1 (6 bases). CDR1 and CDR2 (germline): MDHEN, SYDVKM. Between the trimmed V and J ends, which lost 4 bases and 3 bases, there was a span of 16 bases. The CDR3 covers 15 residues. The CDR3 region has the DNA TGTGCCAGCAGTTCGAAATCTACAGGGATCTACGAGCAGTACTTC. As protein: CASSSKSTGIYEQYF. Using reference TRBV28 and TRBJ2-7 for the parts outside the CDR3, the full variable domain is DVKVTQSSRYLVKRTGEKVFLECVQDMDHENMFWYRQDPGLGLRLIYFSYDVKMKEKGDIPEGYSVSREKKERFSLILESASTNQTSMYLCASSSKSTGIYEQYFGPGTRLTVT.

This clonotype was observed a handful of times. This sequence joins TRBV20-1 and TRBJ2-3; 7 nucleotides line up with TRBD2. With 3 bases clipped from V and 6 bases from J, the junction kept 9 bases outside the gene matches. In germline, CDR1 is DFQATT, CDR2 SNEGSKA (reference sequence). The CDR3 is 14 amino acids. As DNA, the CDR3 is TGCAGTGCTAGGCCTAGCGGCCCCGGGGATACGCAGTATTTT. This codes for CSARPSGPGDTQYF.

This rearrangement joins TRBV20-1 to TRBJ2-3; 8 bases fit TRBD2. V lost 5 bases and J lost 2; bases outside the gene matches: 6. Per germline, CDR1 DFQATT and CDR2 SNEGSKA (reference sequence). The CDR3 is made up of 14 amino acids. CDR3 sequence (DNA): TGCAGTGCTTCTAGCGGGCGGATCACAGATACGCAGTATTTT. Translated, it gives CSASSGRITDTQYF.

This chain joins TRBV2 and TRBJ1-3; D call uncertain. CDR1 SNHLY and CDR2 FYNNEI come from the germline V gene. The V and J ends lost 3 bases and 4 bases respectively, with 7 bases between them. The CDR3 is 13 residues long. The CDR3 region is CASSDSGGNTIYF. CDR3 DNA sequence: TGTGCCAGCAGTGATAGTGGAGGAAACACCATATATTTT. The full variable domain, completed using reference TRBV2 and TRBJ1-3, is EPEVTQTPSHQVTQMGQEVILRCVPISNHLYFYWYRQILGQKVEFLVSFYNNEISEKSEIFDDQFSVERPDGSNFTLKIRSTKLEDSAMYFCASSDSGGNTIYFGEGSWLTVV.

This clonotype has just a few counts. The rearrangement uses TRBV6-5 and TRBJ2-7; D is perhaps TRBD1 or TRBD2 (5 bases each). The CDR3 is 12 amino acids. Per the germline V gene, CDR1 is MNHEY and CDR2 is SVGAGI. V dropped 7 bases and J dropped 3 bases, with 10 bases sitting between them. The CDR3 DNA reads as TGTGCCAGCAAGAGGGACGACTACGAGCAGTACTTC. Its translation is CASKRDDYEQYF.

This sequence joins TRBV20-1 and TRBJ1-2; 9 nucleotides line up with TRBD1. The junction had 6 bases not matched to a gene; V was cut back by 6 bases and J by 7 bases. Germline V lookup: CDR1 DFQATT, CDR2 SNEGSKA (reference sequence). The CDR3 has 12 residues. The chain's CDR3 is CSARRQGGGYTF. Here the CDR3 DNA reads TGCAGTGCCAGGAGACAGGGGGGTGGCTACACCTTC.

This clonotype has only a few counts. V is TRBV11-2 and J is TRBJ2-1; possible D gene TRBD1, 6 bases. The CDR3 consists of 14 residues. The germline V gene has CDR1 SGHAT and CDR2 FQNNGV. Trimming removed 4 bases from V and 3 bases from J, with 10 bases in between. CDR3 DNA sequence: TGTGCCAGCAGCTCCCAGGACAGCTACAATGAGCAGTTCTTC. Its translation is CASSSQDSYNEQFF.

The chain has TRBV6-1 and TRBJ2-7; perhaps TRBD1 as D (5 bases). V was clipped by 0 bases and J by 7 bases, with 16 bases between them. Looked up from germline, CDR1 is MNHNS and CDR2 is SASEGT. CDR3 length: 15 amino acids. CDR3 sequence (DNA): TGTGCCAGCAGTGAAGCAGGCGCAGGGTGGGAAGAGCAGTACTTC. Its translation: CASSEAGAGWEEQYF.

This sequence joins TRBV7-2 and TRBJ2-7, with D tentatively TRBD1 or TRBD2 (6 bases each). The germline V gene has CDR1 SGHTA and CDR2 FQGNSA. The CDR3 runs 14 residues. Trimming took off 5 bases at V and 7 bases at J, with 18 bases between the two ends. In DNA, the CDR3 is TGTGCCAGCAGCCCCGGGGGCAGGGTGGAAGAGCAGTACTTC. It translates to CASSPGGRVEEQYF.

This clonotype has just a few counts. CDR3 coding DNA: TGTGCCACCAGCAGAGAACAGAACTCTAATGAAAAACTGTTTTTT. Its protein product is CATSREQNSNEKLFF. V and J are TRBV15 and TRBJ1-4; D gene unclear. This CDR3 is built from 15 residues. V lost 0 bases and J 3 bases, leaving 8 bases between the germline ends. Germline V gives CDR1 LNHNV, CDR2 YYDKDF (reference sequence).

The chain links TRBV12-3 or TRBV12-4 to TRBJ2-2; D uncertain. V gave up 6 bases and J gave up 6 bases, with 17 bases separating them. CDR3 length: 15 residues. The DNA for the CDR3 is TGTGCCAGCAGCAAGAACCGCGCCGGGTCCGGGGAGCTGTTTTTT. The encoded protein is CASSKNRAGSGELFF.